The entry below describes one T cell receptor beta chain. These data originate in a study of blood T cell repertoires in COVID-19. Study summary: T cells, B-cell-depleted T cells, or PBMCs supplied cDNA or gDNA.

Germline trimming cut 9 bases from V and 1 base from J; bases unmatched to any gene: 7. The CDR3 loop spans 15 amino acids. The germline CDR1 and CDR2 sequences are MNHEY and SVGAGI. Study processing details: It was from reference gene primer amplification that nucleated cell counts were estimated. Assay: immunoSEQ multiplex PCR; the TCRdb copy retains only in-frame clones and omits some. Clonal size and the V and J genes are those of that table, whereas D and trimming came from the DNA. In the table there are fewer than 250,000 clones, around four fifths of which are singletons. Recruited during active infection, patients (from Seattle) were subsequently followed longitudinally.

The sequenced sample was peripheral blood. The receptor was isolated from a woman of 80 years or more with COVID-19, enrolled during active disease. The chain employs TRBV6-5 and TRBJ2-5; the match to TRBD2 covers 11 bases. The CDR3 is CASRASGGRQETQYF. The CDR3 DNA reads TGTGCCAGTCGGGCTAGCGGGGGGCGCCAAGAGACCCAGTACTTC.